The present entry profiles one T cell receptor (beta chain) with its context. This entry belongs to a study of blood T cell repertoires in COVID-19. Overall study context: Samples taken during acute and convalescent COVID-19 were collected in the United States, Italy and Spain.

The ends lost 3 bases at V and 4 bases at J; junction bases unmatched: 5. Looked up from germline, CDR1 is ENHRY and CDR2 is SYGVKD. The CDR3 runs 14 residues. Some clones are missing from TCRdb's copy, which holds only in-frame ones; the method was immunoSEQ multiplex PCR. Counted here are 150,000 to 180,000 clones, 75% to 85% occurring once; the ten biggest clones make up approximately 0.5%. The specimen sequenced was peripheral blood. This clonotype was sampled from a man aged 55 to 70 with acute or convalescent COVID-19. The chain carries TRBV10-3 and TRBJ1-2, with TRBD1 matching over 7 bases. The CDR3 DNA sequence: TGTGCCATCAGTGATAGACAGGGTGGCTATGGCTACACCTTC. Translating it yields CAISDRQGGYGYTF.